Presented here are 18 T cell receptor beta chains from one specimen sequenced in a study of T cells after yellow fever vaccination. TCRdb re-derived calls from the 5' RACE reads in MiXCR, one entry per CDR3 protein. The sample shows about 160,000 distinct CDR3 sequences, approximately 10% of them seen only once. The material sequenced was CD8+ T cells sorted from PBMCs, taken 45 days after the yellow fever booster vaccination. Source of these receptors: a young man who received the YFV17D yellow fever vaccine.

The rearrangement uses TRBV6-1 and TRBJ2-7; maybe TRBD2 (6 bases). Germline CDR1 is MNHNS and CDR2 is SASEGT. V lost 3 bases to trimming and J lost 2 bases, with 14 bases between them. The CDR3 has 15 residues. The CDR3 spells CASSDGVPGAYEQYV. CDR3 coding DNA: TGTGCCAGCAGTGACGGGGTCCCGGGGGCCTACGAGCAGTACGTC.

V gene TRBV5-6 combines with J gene TRBJ2-7; D unclear. CDR1 and CDR2 (germline): SGHDT, YYEEEE. The ends were cut back, 5 bases at V and 2 bases at J, with 17 bases in the middle. CDR3 length: 15 residues. CDR3 DNA: TGTGCCAGCAGACCTTCTGGGGTCCCTACCTACGAGCAGTACGTC. Protein: CASRPSGVPTYEQYV.

This clonotype was counted between two and nine times. The rearrangement links TRBV29-1 to TRBJ2-1; TRBD2 matches at 8 bases. After removal of 2 bases from V and 4 bases from J, the junction contained 4 bases not matched to a gene. Germline CDR1 SQVTM, CDR2 ANQGSEA. The CDR3 runs to 14 residues. Here the CDR3 reads CSVERSGAYNEQFF. Written as DNA, the CDR3 is TGCAGCGTTGAACGTAGCGGGGCTTACAATGAGCAGTTCTTC.

V and J are TRBV4-1 and TRBJ1-1, with D possibly TRBD1 on 5 matching bases. The germline V gene encodes CDR1 MGHRA and CDR2 YSYEKL. The CDR3 runs 14 residues. Between the trimmed V and J ends, which lost 7 bases and 3 bases, there was a span of 15 bases. The CDR3 sequence is CASTLRDDYTEAFF. In nucleotides, the CDR3 is TGCGCCAGCACCCTGCGGGACGACTACACTGAAGCTTTCTTT.

This clonotype was seen only a few times. This chain connects TRBV21-1 to TRBJ1-2. TRBV21-1 is a known pseudogene. The CDR3 loop spans 13 amino acids. CDR3 sequence: CASSKKGSWGYTF. CDR3 bases: TGTGCCAGCAGCAAAAAGGGAAGTTGGGGCTACACCTTC.

The rearrangement uses TRBV15 and TRBJ1-5; 7 nucleotides match TRBD1. The length of the CDR3 is 20 residues. Germline V gene sequence: CDR1 LNHNV, CDR2 YYDKDF (reference sequence). Trimming cost V 0 bases and J 0 bases; bases outside gene matches: 14. CDR3 amino acids: CATSRDLGQATLYSNQPQHF. As DNA, the CDR3 is TGTGCCACCAGCAGAGATCTAGGACAGGCGACCCTATATAGCAATCAGCCCCAGCATTTT.

The chain couples TRBV29-1 to TRBJ2-5; D ambiguous. Trimming removed 0 bases at V and 0 bases at J, with 11 bases between. The CDR3 is made up of 15 amino acids. The germline V gene has CDR1 SQVTM and CDR2 ANQGSEA. The CDR3 nucleotides are TGCAGCGTTGAAGATGGCGCCGGGTACCAAGAGACCCAGTACTTC. Protein: CSVEDGAGYQETQYF.

This clonotype has ten or more counts. The chain is built from TRBV6-6 and TRBJ2-4; D unclear. Germline loops: CDR1 MNHNY, CDR2 SVGAGI (reference sequence). Trimming stripped 0 bases from V and 0 bases from J, with 15 bases between. The CDR3 totals 18 residues. CDR3 bases: TGTGCCAGCAGTTACTCGACGGTGGGGTATGAAGCCAAAAACATTCAGTACTTC. Translating gives CASSYSTVGYEAKNIQYF.

The sample holds many counts of this clonotype. The chain has TRBV4-3 and TRBJ1-5; D is perhaps TRBD1 (5 bases). Trimming shortened V by 4 bases and J by 2 bases, and 12 bases separated the two germline ends. Germline V lookup: CDR1 LGHNA, CDR2 YSLEER. The CDR3 has 15 amino acids. The chain's CDR3 is CASSPGRGGNQPQHF. The CDR3 DNA is TGCGCCAGCAGCCCCGGTAGGGGAGGCAATCAGCCCCAGCATTTT.

This clonotype has more than one count but fewer than ten. The chain is built from TRBV6-2 or TRBV6-3 and TRBJ2-7; TRBD1 aligns across 12 bases. The V and J ends lost 4 bases and 3 bases, in that order; junction bases with no gene match: 13. The CDR3 length is 18 residues. Germline CDR1 is MNHEY and CDR2 is SVGEGT. This chain's CDR3 is CASSWPPGGTGGLYEQYV. The CDR3 coding sequence is TGTGCCAGCAGTTGGCCCCCGGGAGGGACAGGGGGCCTCTACGAGCAGTACGTC.

This clonotype was counted ten times or more. The V call is TRBV4-2, the J call TRBJ2-3, with D maybe TRBD1 (6 bases). CDR1 is LGHNA and CDR2 is YNFKEQ in the germline V gene. This CDR3 comprises 15 residues. Trimming removed 1 base from V and 3 bases from J, with 11 bases in between. The CDR3 bases are TGTGCCAGCAGCCAAGGGGCCCAGGGGACAGATACGCAGTATTTT. Encoded protein: CASSQGAQGTDTQYF.

In its sample, this clonotype was seen a few times. The rearrangement links TRBV7-9 to TRBJ2-1; TRBD2 aligns across 13 bases. The CDR3 runs to 17 residues. Losses at the gene ends were 4 bases for V and 4 bases for J; bases not matched to a gene: 7. Germline-derived CDR1 and CDR2 are SEHNR and FQNEAQ (reference sequence). This chain's CDR3 is CASSSPGTSGTYNEQFF. The DNA for the CDR3 is TGTGCCAGCAGCTCGCCCGGGACTAGCGGGACATACAATGAGCAGTTCTTC.

This chain connects TRBV12-3 or TRBV12-4 to TRBJ2-2; 10 bases fit TRBD1. The CDR3 runs 16 residues. After removal of 5 bases from V and 8 bases from J, the junction contained 11 bases not matched to a gene. CDR3 in DNA: TGTGCCAGCAGTCCCCCCGGGACAGGGGTTCCTGGGGAGCTGTTTTTT. Residues: CASSPPGTGVPGELFF.

In DNA, the CDR3 is TGTGCCAGCAGTTACTCGAGTACAGGGGGCACCGGGGAGCTGTTTTTT. Translating it yields CASSYSSTGGTGELFF. This sequence joins TRBV6-2 or TRBV6-3 and TRBJ2-2, with 8 bases lining up with TRBD1. The ends lost 0 bases at V and 4 bases at J; junction bases unmatched: 4. The CDR3 contains 16 residues. The germline CDR1 and CDR2 sequences are MNHEY and SVGEGT.

This chain joins TRBV4-1 and TRBJ1-2; perhaps TRBD1 as D (6 bases). Trimming pared 1 base from V and 0 bases from J, leaving 9 bases between. The CDR3 runs to 15 residues. Per the germline V gene, CDR1 is MGHRA and CDR2 is YSYEKL. This chain's CDR3 is CASSQGTAANYGYTF. DNA of the CDR3: TGCGCCAGCAGCCAAGGGACAGCTGCTAACTATGGCTACACCTTC.

The chain has TRBV18 and TRBJ2-1; D possibly corresponds to TRBD1 (7 bases). CDR1 KGHSH and CDR2 LQKENI come from the germline V gene. V was shortened by 6 bases and J by 2 bases, with 14 bases between the two germline ends. CDR3 length equals 15 residues. CDR3 protein: CASSPGGMAYNEQFF. As DNA, the CDR3 is TGTGCCAGCTCGCCAGGGGGGATGGCCTACAATGAGCAGTTCTTC.

This clonotype was seen a handful of times. V is TRBV12-3 or TRBV12-4 and J is TRBJ2-1; D gene uncertain. This CDR3 contains 10 residues. Trimming shortened V by 7 bases and J by 9 bases, and 7 bases separated the two germline ends. In DNA form, the CDR3 reads TGTGCCAGCATGGGTTTTGAGCAGTTCTTC. Translating it yields CASMGFEQFF.

This clonotype has more than one count but fewer than ten. This chain connects TRBV5-1 to TRBJ1-2; tentative D call: TRBD1 (5 bases). Trimming cost V 4 bases and J 4 bases, with 20 bases left between them. Germline values: CDR1 SGHRS, CDR2 YFSETQ. The CDR3 is 16 residues long. The CDR3 sequence: CASSPTWGSRSYGYTF. In DNA, the CDR3 is TGCGCCAGCAGCCCTACGTGGGGCTCCCGTAGCTATGGCTACACCTTC. Variable domain in full (rest from reference TRBV5-1 and TRBJ1-2): KAGVTQTPRYLIKTRGQQVTLSCSPISGHRSVSWYQQTPGQGLQFLFEYFSETQRNKGNFPGRFSGRQFSNSRSEMNVSTLELGDSALYLCASSPTWGSRSYGYTFGSGTRLTVV.